This T cell receptor beta chain was sequenced during a study of T-cell reconstitution after alpha-beta-depleted transplantation in children. Preparation of the TCRbeta library used unique molecular identifiers. Via MiXCR, TCRdb re-called the PCR reads, giving one row per CDR3 protein. The sample has about 72,000 distinct CDR3 sequences; approximately 7.3% are singletons. Germline CDR1 is SGHTA and CDR2 is FQGNSA. This CDR3 is 14 amino acids long. V was cut by 7 bases and J by 6 bases, with 15 bases left in between. Ten or more counts support this clonotype. The chain joins TRBV7-2 to TRBJ2-2; D perhaps matches TRBD1 (5 bases). Source: PBMCs from the stem cell graft donor, taken from the stem cell graft. This receptor was identified in a human donor who donated a stem cell graft to a child with acute lymphoblastic leukemia. The CDR3 sequence: CASTLDRYPGELFF. CDR3 in DNA: TGTGCCAGCACCCTTGACAGATACCCCGGGGAGCTGTTTTTT.